This T cell receptor (beta chain) was identified during a study of blood T cell repertoires in COVID-19. For the study at large: T cells, B-cell-depleted T cells, or PBMCs supplied cDNA or gDNA.

This clone appeared once. Methods used by the authors: Amplification of reference gene primers provided the estimated nucleated cell counts. Using immunoSEQ multiplex PCR, the repertoire was profiled, and TCRdb retains in-frame clones only, with some absent. D and trimming come from the DNA, and the V and J calls and clone size come from that table. Counted here are some 180,000 clones, about 75% occurring once; the ten biggest clones make up more than 6.5%. The sequence came from a woman in her 50s with active or convalescent COVID-19. Source material: peripheral blood.

This chain's CDR3 is CASSQDGKGQSYEQYF. Here the CDR3 DNA reads TGCGCCAGCAGCCAAGATGGTAAGGGACAGTCCTACGAGCAGTACTTC. The rearrangement joins TRBV4-3 to TRBJ2-7, with 7 bases that match TRBD1. The V gene end was trimmed by 0 bases and the J gene end by 1 base; junction bases not matched to a gene: 6. The CDR3 is 16 amino acids. Germline values: CDR1 LGHNA, CDR2 YSLEER.